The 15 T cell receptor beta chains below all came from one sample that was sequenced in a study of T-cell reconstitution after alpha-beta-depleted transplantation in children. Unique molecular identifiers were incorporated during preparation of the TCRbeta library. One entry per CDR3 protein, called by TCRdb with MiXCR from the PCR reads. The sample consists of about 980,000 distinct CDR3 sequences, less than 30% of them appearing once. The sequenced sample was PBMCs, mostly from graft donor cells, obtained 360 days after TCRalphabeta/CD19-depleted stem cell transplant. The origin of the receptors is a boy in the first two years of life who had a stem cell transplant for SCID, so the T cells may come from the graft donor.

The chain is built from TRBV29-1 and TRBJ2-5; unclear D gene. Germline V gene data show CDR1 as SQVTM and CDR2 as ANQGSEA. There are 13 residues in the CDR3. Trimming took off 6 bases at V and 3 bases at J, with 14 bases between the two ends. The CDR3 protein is CSVPGRTKETQYF. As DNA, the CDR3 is TGCAGCGTCCCCGGACGGACGAAAGAGACCCAGTACTTC.

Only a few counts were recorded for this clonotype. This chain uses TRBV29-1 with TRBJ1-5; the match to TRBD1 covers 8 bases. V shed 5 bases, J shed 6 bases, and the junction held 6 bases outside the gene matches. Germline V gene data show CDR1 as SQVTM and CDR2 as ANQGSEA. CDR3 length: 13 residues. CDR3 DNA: TGCAGCGTTCCAGGACAGGGAACTCAGCCCCAGCATTTT. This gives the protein CSVPGQGTQPQHF.

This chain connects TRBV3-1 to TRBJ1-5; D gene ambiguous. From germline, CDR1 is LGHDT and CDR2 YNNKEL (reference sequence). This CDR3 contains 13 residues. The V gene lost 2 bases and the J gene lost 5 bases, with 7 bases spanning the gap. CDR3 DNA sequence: TGTGCCAGCAGCCAACTCCCCCATCAGCCCCAGCATTTT. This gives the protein CASSQLPHQPQHF.

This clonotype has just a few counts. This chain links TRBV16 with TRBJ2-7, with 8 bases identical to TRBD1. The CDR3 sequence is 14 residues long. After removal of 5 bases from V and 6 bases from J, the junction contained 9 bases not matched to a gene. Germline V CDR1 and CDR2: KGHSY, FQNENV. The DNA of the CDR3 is TGTGCCAGCAGCTCCGGGACAGGAGCTGCCGAGCAGTACTTC. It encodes CASSSGTGAAEQYF.

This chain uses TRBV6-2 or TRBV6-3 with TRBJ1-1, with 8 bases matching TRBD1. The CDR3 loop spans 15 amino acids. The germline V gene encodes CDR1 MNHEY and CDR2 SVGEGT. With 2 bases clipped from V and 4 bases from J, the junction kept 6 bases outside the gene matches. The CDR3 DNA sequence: TGTGCCAGCAGTTACGCAGGGGGCTGGGGCACTGAAGCTTTCTTT. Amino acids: CASSYAGGWGTEAFF.

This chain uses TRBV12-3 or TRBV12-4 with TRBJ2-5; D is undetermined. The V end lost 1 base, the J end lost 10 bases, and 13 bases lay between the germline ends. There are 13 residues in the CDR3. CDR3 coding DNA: TGTGCCAGCAGTTTAGTGGGCATGGCTAGCCAGTACTTC. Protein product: CASSLVGMASQYF.

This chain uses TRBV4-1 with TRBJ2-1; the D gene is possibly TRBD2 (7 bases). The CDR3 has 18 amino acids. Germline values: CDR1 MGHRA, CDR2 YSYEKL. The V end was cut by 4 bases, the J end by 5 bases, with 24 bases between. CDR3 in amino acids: CASSPLRVRGRLHNEQFF. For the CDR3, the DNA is TGCGCCAGCAGCCCTCTACGGGTGCGGGGGCGCCTCCACAATGAGCAGTTCTTC.

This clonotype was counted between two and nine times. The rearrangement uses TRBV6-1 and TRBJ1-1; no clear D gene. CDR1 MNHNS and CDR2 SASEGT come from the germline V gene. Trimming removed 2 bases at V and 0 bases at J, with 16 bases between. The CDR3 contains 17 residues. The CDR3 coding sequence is TGTGCCAGCAGTGAACTGACGGCCTATCTAATGAACACTGAAGCTTTCTTT. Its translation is CASSELTAYLMNTEAFF.

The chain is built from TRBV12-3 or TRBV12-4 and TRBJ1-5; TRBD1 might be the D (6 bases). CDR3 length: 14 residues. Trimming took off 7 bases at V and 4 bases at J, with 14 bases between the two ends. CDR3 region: CASKPGHRNQPQHF. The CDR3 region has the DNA TGTGCCAGCAAACCGGGACACCGAAATCAGCCCCAGCATTTT.

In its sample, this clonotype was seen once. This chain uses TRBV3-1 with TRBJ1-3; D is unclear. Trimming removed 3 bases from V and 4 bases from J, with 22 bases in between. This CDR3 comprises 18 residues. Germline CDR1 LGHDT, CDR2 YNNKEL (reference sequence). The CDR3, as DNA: TGTGCCAGCAGCCACTCCCATGCGACCTCTGCGTGGGGAAACACCATATATTTT. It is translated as CASSHSHATSAWGNTIYF.

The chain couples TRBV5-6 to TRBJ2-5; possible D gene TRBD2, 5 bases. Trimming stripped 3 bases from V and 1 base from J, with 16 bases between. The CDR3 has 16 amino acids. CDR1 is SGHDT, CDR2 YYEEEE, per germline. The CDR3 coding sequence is TGTGCCAGCAGCTCGCGGCAGGCGGGCTCCCAAGAGACCCAGTACTTC. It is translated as CASSSRQAGSQETQYF.

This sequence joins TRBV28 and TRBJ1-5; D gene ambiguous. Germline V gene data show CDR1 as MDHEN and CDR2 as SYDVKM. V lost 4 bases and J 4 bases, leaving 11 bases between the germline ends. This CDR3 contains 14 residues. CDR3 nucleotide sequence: TGTGCCAGCAGTTCCCCGGCGGGGAATCAGCCCCAGCATTTT. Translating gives CASSSPAGNQPQHF. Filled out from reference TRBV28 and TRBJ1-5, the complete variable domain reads DVKVTQSSRYLVKRTGEKVFLECVQDMDHENMFWYRQDPGLGLRLIYFSYDVKMKEKGDIPEGYSVSREKKERFSLILESASTNQTSMYLCASSSPAGNQPQHFGDGTRLSIL.

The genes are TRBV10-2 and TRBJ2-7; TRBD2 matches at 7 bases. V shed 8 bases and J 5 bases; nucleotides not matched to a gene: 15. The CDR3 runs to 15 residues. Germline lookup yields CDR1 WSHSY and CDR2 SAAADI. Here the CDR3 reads CASGDWGGPFHEQYF. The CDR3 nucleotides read TGCGCCAGCGGAGACTGGGGGGGTCCCTTCCACGAGCAGTACTTC.

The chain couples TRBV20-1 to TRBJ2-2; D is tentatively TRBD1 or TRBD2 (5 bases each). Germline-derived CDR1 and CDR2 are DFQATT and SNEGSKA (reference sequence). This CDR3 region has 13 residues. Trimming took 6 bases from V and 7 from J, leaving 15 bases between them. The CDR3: CSAGRWDRGELFF. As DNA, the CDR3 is TGCAGTGCCGGTCGTTGGGACCGCGGGGAGCTGTTTTTT.

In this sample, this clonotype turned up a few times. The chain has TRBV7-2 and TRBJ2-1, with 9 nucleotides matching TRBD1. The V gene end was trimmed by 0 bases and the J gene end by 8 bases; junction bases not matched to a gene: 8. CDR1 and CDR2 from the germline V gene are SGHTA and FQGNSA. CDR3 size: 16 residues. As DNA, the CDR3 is TGTGCCAGCAGCTTAGCGCCCGGGACAGGGAAGGATGAGCAGTTCTTC. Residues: CASSLAPGTGKDEQFF.